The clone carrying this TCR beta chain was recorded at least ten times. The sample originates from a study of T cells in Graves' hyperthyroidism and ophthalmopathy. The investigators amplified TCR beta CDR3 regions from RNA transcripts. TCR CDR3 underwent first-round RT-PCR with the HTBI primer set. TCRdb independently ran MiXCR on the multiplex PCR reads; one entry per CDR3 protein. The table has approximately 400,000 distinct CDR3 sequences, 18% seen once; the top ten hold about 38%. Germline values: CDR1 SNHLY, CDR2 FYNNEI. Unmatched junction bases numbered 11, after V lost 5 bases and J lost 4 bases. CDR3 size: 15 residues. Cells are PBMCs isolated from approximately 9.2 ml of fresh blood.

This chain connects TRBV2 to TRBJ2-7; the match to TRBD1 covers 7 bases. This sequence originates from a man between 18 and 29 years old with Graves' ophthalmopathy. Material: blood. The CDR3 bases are TGTGCCAGCAGTCGTTCCGGGACAGCTTTTTACGAGCAGTACTTC. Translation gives CASSRSGTAFYEQYF.